This T cell receptor (beta chain) was captured by sequencing in a study of blood T cell repertoires in COVID-19. The overall study: Sites in the United States, Italy and Spain provided acute and convalescent COVID-19 samples. The analysed material was cDNA or gDNA that came from T cells, B-cell-depleted T cells, or PBMCs.

In the authors' methods: Nucleated cell counts were estimated from reference gene primer amplification. TCRdb keeps only in-frame clones here, not all; method: immunoSEQ multiplex PCR. The DNA gave D and trimming, while V, J and clone size come from that table. The table records roughly 80,000 clones, roughly 84% of them present only once. Germline V gene sequence: CDR1 SGHTA, CDR2 FQGTGA. The CDR3 runs to 14 residues. Trimming removed 6 bases from V and 0 bases from J, with 10 bases in between. The clonotype comes from a man over 45 with acute or convalescent COVID-19. The material sequenced was peripheral blood. V is TRBV7-3 and J is TRBJ2-3; tentative D call: TRBD2 (6 bases). The CDR3 DNA reads as TGTGCCAGCAGTTCGGGACTCAGCACAGATACGCAGTATTTT. Its translation is CASSSGLSTDTQYF.